Presented here are 22 T cell receptor beta chains from one specimen sequenced in a study of OX40 agonist ivuxolimab in advanced cancers. TCRdb's table, derived via immunoSEQ multiplex PCR, lists solely in-frame clones and lacks some. The repertoire holds 20,000 to 30,000 clones, with 75% to 85% as singletons. This sample comprised CD4+ or CD8+ T cells sorted from blood, obtained in a trial of the OX40 agonist ivuxolimab. The source is an adult with an advanced solid tumor such as melanoma, head and neck, liver or kidney cancer.

The chain joins TRBV11-2 to TRBJ2-5; TRBD2 aligns across 8 bases. Germline-derived CDR1 and CDR2 are SGHAT and FQNNGV. The CDR3 has 17 amino acids. Trimming cost V 2 bases and J 5 bases; bases outside gene matches: 13. This chain's CDR3 is CASSLFGGGTRKETQYF. Here the CDR3 DNA reads TGTGCCAGCAGCTTATTCGGCGGGGGGACCCGCAAGGAGACCCAGTACTTC.

The chain combines TRBV7-2 with TRBJ1-4; D is perhaps TRBD1 (6 bases). The germline gives CDR1 SGHTA, CDR2 FQGNSA. Trimming stripped 3 bases from V and 1 base from J, with 15 bases between. The CDR3 has 17 residues. The chain's CDR3 is CASSFRGRAKTNEKLFF. CDR3 DNA: TGTGCCAGCAGCTTCAGGGGCCGAGCCAAAACTAATGAAAAACTGTTTTTT. Drawing the rest from reference TRBV7-2 and TRBJ1-4, the complete variable domain is GAGVSQSPSNKVTEKGKDVELRCDPISGHTALYWYRQSLGQGLEFLIYFQGNSAPDKSGLPSDRFSAERTGGSVSTLTIQRTQQEDSAVYLCASSFRGRAKTNEKLFFGSGTQLSVL.

The chain links TRBV4-1 to TRBJ2-7; D not resolved. The V gene's germline CDR1 is MGHRA and CDR2 YSYEKL. V was trimmed by 0 bases and J by 0 bases, leaving 9 bases between them. This CDR3 has 15 amino acids. The CDR3 region is CASSQDYSSSYEQYF. The CDR3 nucleotides are TGCGCCAGCAGCCAAGATTACAGTAGCTCCTACGAGCAGTACTTC.

This sequence joins TRBV6-5 and TRBJ1-1, with D unclear. The CDR3 sequence is 15 residues long. The V end was cut by 2 bases, the J end by 1 base, with 11 bases between. CDR1 is MNHEY, CDR2 SVGAGI, per germline. DNA of the CDR3: TGTGCCAGCAGTTACAGGGCGGAGAAGAACACTGAAGCTTTCTTT. It codes for CASSYRAEKNTEAFF.

This clone was counted between two and nine times. V and J are TRBV19 and TRBJ2-1, with D uncertain. The CDR3 runs 12 residues. V was cut by 3 bases and J by 10 bases, with 10 bases left in between. The germline CDR1 and CDR2 sequences are LNHDA and SQIVND (reference sequence). The CDR3 here is CASSIGSREQFF. As DNA, the CDR3 is TGTGCCAGTAGTATCGGGTCCAGAGAGCAGTTCTTC.

The rearrangement joins TRBV5-6 to TRBJ2-5, with TRBD2 as a possible D gene (6 bases). V lost 0 bases, J lost 7 bases, and 7 bases lay in between. Germline V gene sequence: CDR1 SGHDT, CDR2 YYEEEE. The CDR3 has 12 residues. The CDR3 reads CASSLGGGTQYF. The CDR3 DNA sequence: TGTGCCAGCAGCTTGGGGGGAGGGACCCAGTACTTC.

By frequency in the sample, this clone is medium-sized. The same CDR3 is also encoded by other DNA sequences in this sample. The CDR3 here is CASSLSGTGNTEAFF. In nucleotides, the CDR3 is TGTGCCAGCAGTCTCTCCGGGACAGGGAACACTGAAGCTTTCTTT. The chain links TRBV27 to TRBJ1-1; TRBD1 agrees at 8 bases. The junction had 6 bases not matched to a gene; V was cut back by 5 bases and J by 1 base. This CDR3 has 15 residues. Germline CDR1 MNHEY, CDR2 SMNVEV (reference sequence).

This clone was found a few times. This chain connects TRBV5-4 to TRBJ1-1; D is ambiguous. Germline-derived CDR1 and CDR2 are SGHNT and YYREEE (reference sequence). The CDR3 loop spans 12 amino acids. Trimming cost V 0 bases and J 4 bases, with 4 bases left between them. Here the CDR3 DNA reads TGTGCCAGCAGCTTGGGTGTCACTGAAGCTTTCTTT. It encodes CASSLGVTEAFF.

The rearrangement joins TRBV4-2 to TRBJ1-2; no definite D call. V was cut by 0 bases and J by 3 bases, with 5 bases left in between. Germline V gene lookup returns CDR1 LGHNA and CDR2 YNFKEQ. The CDR3 length is 13 residues. CDR3 bases: TGTGCCAGCAGCCAAGAGAGGGACTATGGCTACACCTTC. Translating it yields CASSQERDYGYTF.

V and J are TRBV19 and TRBJ1-3, with D possibly TRBD1 on 5 matching bases. The germline V gene has CDR1 LNHDA and CDR2 SQIVND (reference sequence). V was trimmed by 5 bases and J by 2 bases, leaving 13 bases between them. This CDR3 comprises 15 residues. For the CDR3, the DNA is TGTGCCAGTAGTTTCGGACACGAGGCTGGAAACACCATATATTTT. It specifies CASSFGHEAGNTIYF.

CDR3 residues: CASSLRQGYEQYF. CDR3 sequence (DNA): TGTGCCAGCAGCCTTAGACAGGGGTACGAGCAGTACTTC. The chain is built from TRBV7-6 and TRBJ2-7; TRBD1 agrees at 8 bases. Trimming at V came to 5 bases and at J to 4 bases, leaving 4 bases not matched to a gene. The CDR3 sequence is 13 residues long. Germline CDR1 and CDR2: SGHVS and FNYEAQ.

V gene TRBV5-6 combines with J gene TRBJ2-1, with D perhaps matching TRBD1 (5 bases). From germline, CDR1 is SGHDT and CDR2 YYEEEE. This CDR3 region has 16 residues. The ends were cut back, 0 bases at V and 4 bases at J, with 14 bases in the middle. CDR3 sequence reads: CASSLVTGIGYNEQFF. DNA of the CDR3: TGTGCCAGCAGCTTGGTTACAGGCATAGGGTACAATGAGCAGTTCTTC.

The chain couples TRBV9 to TRBJ2-7; D is perhaps TRBD2 (6 bases). The CDR3 is made up of 13 amino acids. Trimming pared 4 bases from V and 5 bases from J, leaving 13 bases between. Germline V gene data show CDR1 as SGDLS and CDR2 as YYNGEE. The DNA for the CDR3 is TGTGCCAGCAGCACCCGGGACTTCGACGAGCAGTACTTC. It specifies CASSTRDFDEQYF.

The gene calls are TRBV29-1 and TRBJ2-7, with 8 bases that match TRBD1. This CDR3 has 14 residues. Germline V gives CDR1 SQVTM, CDR2 ANQGSEA. J was trimmed by 2 bases and V by 5 bases; bases with no gene match: 8. In nucleotides, the CDR3 is TGCAGCGTTTTCGGGACAGGCCTGACCTACGAGCAGTACTTC. It is translated as CSVFGTGLTYEQYF.

As concerns this clone: This sample also contains other DNA sequences that code for the same CDR3. The J gene is TRBJ1-6, the V gene TRBV27; unclear D gene. Germline lookup yields CDR1 MNHEY and CDR2 SMNVEV (reference sequence). The germline V and J ends were trimmed by 2 bases and 9 bases, with 5 bases remaining between them. CDR3 length: 12 amino acids. The CDR3 DNA follows: TGTGCCAGCAGTTTAGGGTCTTCACCCCTCCACTTT. Encoded protein: CASSLGSSPLHF.

The chain carries TRBV5-1 and TRBJ2-7; 9 bases are shared with TRBD1. This CDR3 region has 14 residues. Trimming cost V 4 bases and J 6 bases; bases outside gene matches: 8. CDR1 SGHRS and CDR2 YFSETQ come from the germline V gene. CDR3 protein: CASSPPDRGREQYF. The CDR3 bases are TGCGCCAGCAGCCCCCCGGACAGGGGACGCGAGCAGTACTTC.

The chain has TRBV27 and TRBJ2-3; TRBD2 matches at 13 bases. The germline CDR1 and CDR2 sequences are MNHEY and SMNVEV (reference sequence). Trimming removed 4 bases from V and 6 bases from J; junction bases left unmatched: 4. This CDR3 comprises 15 residues. The CDR3 region is CASSSGTSGADTQYF. CDR3 DNA: TGTGCCAGCAGTTCGGGGACTAGCGGGGCTGATACGCAGTATTTT.

This clone showed up just a few times. The genes are TRBV10-3 and TRBJ1-5; tentatively, D is TRBD1 (5 bases). V lost 5 bases, J lost 2 bases, and 10 bases lay in between. This CDR3 is built from 14 residues. Germline V gene sequence: CDR1 ENHRY, CDR2 SYGVKD. CDR3 sequence reads: CAISTGRGNQPQHF. The CDR3 bases are TGTGCCATCAGTACAGGCCGGGGCAATCAGCCCCAGCATTTT.

This chain uses TRBV7-2 with TRBJ2-7; TRBD2 might be the D (6 bases). The length of the CDR3 is 13 residues. Germline V lookup: CDR1 SGHTA, CDR2 FQGNSA. V was clipped by 8 bases and J by 3 bases, with 14 bases between them. Here the CDR3 DNA reads TGTGCCAGCCTGGAGGGACCCCACTACGAGCAGTACTTC. This encodes CASLEGPHYEQYF.

This rearrangement joins TRBV4-2 to TRBJ1-1; no clear D gene. Looked up from germline, CDR1 is LGHNA and CDR2 is YNFKEQ. Trimming stripped 0 bases from V and 5 bases from J, with 19 bases between. This CDR3 contains 17 residues. CDR3 residues: CASSQDFKLTKETEAFF. CDR3 nucleotide sequence: TGTGCCAGCAGCCAAGACTTTAAATTGACAAAGGAGACTGAAGCTTTCTTT.

This clone was detected once. The chain recombines TRBV9 with TRBJ2-3; 8 bases are shared with TRBD2. Losses at the gene ends were 4 bases for V and 0 bases for J; bases not matched to a gene: 1. The CDR3 runs 14 residues. The germline V gene has CDR1 SGDLS and CDR2 YYNGEE. The CDR3 spells CASSLAGSTDTQYF. In DNA form, the CDR3 reads TGTGCCAGCAGCTTAGCGGGAAGCACAGATACGCAGTATTTT.

This clone was seen more than once but under ten times. J is TRBJ1-1 and V is TRBV4-2, with a weak D call TRBD1 (6 bases). CDR3 length: 16 amino acids. Trimming pared 4 bases from V and 7 bases from J, leaving 22 bases between. Germline loops: CDR1 LGHNA, CDR2 YNFKEQ. CDR3 bases: TGTGCCAGCAGCCCTGAAGGGGGATGGGGGGCAAATGAAGCTTTCTTT. This sequence encodes CASSPEGGWGANEAFF.